Listed below are T cell receptor beta chains from one sample, sequenced in a study of T cell changes during pregnancy in multiple sclerosis. Clones were read by immunoSEQ multiplex PCR, and TCRdb kept only the in-frame ones, dropping some. The sample has around 45,000 clones; roughly nine tenths are singletons. Sequencing used CD4+ T cells from peripheral blood mononuclear cells, obtained before pregnancy. The receptors were sampled from a female donor with multiple sclerosis, enrolled in a pregnancy study. Both conserved end residues are part of each CDR3. The D gene is left open where the match is weak. Expanded clones get a size class; other rows say once, few or many, or leave the size out.

d_call,j_call,v_call,clone_size,cdr3_aa,cdr3_nt
TRBD1,TRBJ1-2,TRBV5-5,-,CASSLDRGRGYGYTF,TGTGCCAGCAGCCTTGACAGGGGCCGAGGGTATGGCTACACCTTC
-,TRBJ1-1,TRBV4-3,once,CASSQKDRGNTEAFF,TGCGCCAGCAGCCAAAAAGATAGGGGTAACACTGAAGCTTTCTTT
-,TRBJ1-2,TRBV10-2,-,CASAPLQREGGYTF,TGCGCCAGCGCTCCCTTACAGCGGGAAGGTGGCTACACCTTC
-,TRBJ1-1,TRBV7-3,-,CASSGRNTEAFF,TGTGCCAGCAGCGGGCGGAACACTGAAGCTTTCTTT
-,TRBJ1-5,TRBV19,-,CASSIERGQPQHF,TGTGCCAGTAGTATAGAAAGGGGTCAGCCCCAGCATTTT
-,TRBJ1-1,TRBV9,-,CASSVAQGPTEAFF,TGTGCCAGCAGCGTAGCTCAGGGGCCCACTGAAGCTTTCTTT
TRBD2,TRBJ2-3,TRBV5-1,-,CASSLGLGGGTTDTQYF,TGCGCCAGCAGCTTGGGACTCGGCGGGGGGACCACAGATACGCAGTATTTT
-,TRBJ1-1,TRBV5-4,-,CASSPGGQIFIGAEAFF,TGTGCCAGCAGCCCCGGCGGACAGATTTTTATCGGGGCTGAAGCTTTCTTT
TRBD1,TRBJ2-3,TRBV6-7,-,CASRPRGLGTDTQYF,TGTGCCAGCAGGCCCAGGGGGCTCGGCACAGATACGCAGTATTTT
-,TRBJ2-3,TRBV30,-,CAWSSTAGSGADTQYF,TGTGCCTGGAGTAGTACGGCAGGGTCCGGAGCAGATACGCAGTATTTT
TRBD1,TRBJ1-2,TRBV7-2,-,CASSLSGGGGYTF,TGTGCCAGCAGCTTATCAGGGGGCGGTGGCTACACCTTC
TRBD1,TRBJ2-7,TRBV6-5,-,CASRSGTVSYEQYF,TGTGCCAGCAGGTCCGGGACAGTTTCCTACGAGCAGTACTTC
TRBD2,TRBJ2-7,TRBV27,-,CASIRAGGQSYEQYF,TGTGCCAGCATACGAGCGGGGGGGCAGTCCTACGAGCAGTACTTC
TRBD1,TRBJ2-7,TRBV19,-,CASSSGQGAREQYF,TGTGCCAGTAGTTCCGGACAGGGGGCGCGCGAGCAGTACTTC
TRBD2,TRBJ2-1,TRBV11-2,once,CASSLPLAGVGEQFF,TGTGCCAGCAGCTTGCCCTTAGCGGGGGTGGGTGAGCAGTTCTTC
-,TRBJ2-6,TRBV30,once,CAWSVLQSGANVLTF,TGTGCCTGGAGTGTATTGCAGTCTGGGGCCAACGTCCTGACTTTC
-,TRBJ1-1,TRBV19,-,CASSTLGGSIGRAFF,TGTGCCAGTAGTACCCTTGGGGGGAGCATTGGCCGGGCTTTCTTT
TRBD2,TRBJ2-7,TRBV9,once,CASSVLAGGTYEQYF,TGTGCCAGCAGCGTACTAGCGGGGGGAACCTACGAGCAGTACTTC
TRBD2,TRBJ2-1,TRBV15,-,CATSRYRTSGGARINEQFF,TGTGCCACCAGCAGATACAGGACTAGCGGGGGGGCCCGGATCAATGAGCAGTTCTTC
TRBD1,TRBJ1-6,TRBV19,-,CASSESTGGGSPLHF,TGTGCCAGTAGCGAATCGACAGGGGGCGGATCACCCCTCCACTTT
TRBD1,TRBJ1-1,TRBV11-1,-,CASSRGQGAPSSTEAFF,TGTGCCAGCTCCCGGGGACAGGGGGCGCCGTCTAGCACTGAAGCTTTCTTT
-,TRBJ2-5,TRBV14,-,CASSQGGKTQYF,TGTGCCAGCAGCCAAGGCGGGAAGACCCAGTACTTC
TRBD1,TRBJ2-7,TRBV27,-,CASSAPRQGATYEQYF,TGTGCCAGCAGTGCTCCCCGCCAGGGGGCCACCTACGAGCAGTACTTC
-,TRBJ2-2,TRBV7-2,-,CASSLVEGGELFF,TGTGCCAGCAGCTTAGTGGAGGGCGGGGAGCTGTTTTTT
-,TRBJ1-1,TRBV29-1,-,CSVSRGNTEAFF,TGCAGCGTTAGCAGAGGGAACACTGAAGCTTTCTTT
TRBD2,TRBJ2-3,TRBV4-2,-,CASSQDLASGSQYF,TGTGCCAGCAGCCAAGATCTTGCTAGCGGGTCGCAGTATTTT
-,TRBJ1-4,TRBV12-5,-,CASGLRAGEKLFF,TGTGCTAGTGGTCTGCGCGCGGGGGAAAAACTGTTTTTT
TRBD2,TRBJ2-3,TRBV5-4,-,CASSLEGRGGSDTQYF,TGTGCCAGCAGCTTGGAAGGGCGGGGGGGTTCAGATACGCAGTATTTT
TRBD1,TRBJ2-5,TRBV7-2,-,CASSLRGGQQTQYF,TGTGCCAGCAGCCTCCGAGGGGGACAGCAGACCCAGTACTTC
-,TRBJ1-4,TRBV9,-,CASSVGGPPNEKLFF,TGTGCCAGCAGCGTAGGGGGGCCGCCTAATGAAAAACTGTTTTTT
-,TRBJ2-5,TRBV11-2,once,CASSRGTARGETQYF,TGTGCCAGCAGCCGTGGGACCGCCAGGGGAGAGACCCAGTACTTC
-,TRBJ1-3,TRBV5-6,-,CASSRPAPGGNTIYF,TGTGCCAGCAGCCGTCCGGCCCCGGGTGGAAACACCATATATTTT
-,TRBJ2-3,TRBV5-1,-,CASSRGERDTQYF,TGCGCCAGCAGCCGCGGGGAGAGGGATACGCAGTATTTT
TRBD1,TRBJ2-2,TRBV5-5,-,CASSPRTGGAAGELFF,TGTGCCAGCAGCCCGCGGACAGGGGGCGCCGCCGGGGAGCTGTTTTTT
TRBD1,TRBJ1-1,TRBV2,-,CASSGRQGDTEAFF,TGTGCCAGCAGTGGCCGACAGGGGGATACTGAAGCTTTCTTT
TRBD2,TRBJ2-7,TRBV27,-,CAVRGLATSHEQYF,TGTGCCGTCAGGGGACTAGCTACTTCTCACGAGCAGTACTTC
-,TRBJ1-2,TRBV19,-,CASSIERGLANYGYTF,TGTGCCAGTAGTATTGAAAGGGGCCTCGCTAACTATGGCTACACCTTC